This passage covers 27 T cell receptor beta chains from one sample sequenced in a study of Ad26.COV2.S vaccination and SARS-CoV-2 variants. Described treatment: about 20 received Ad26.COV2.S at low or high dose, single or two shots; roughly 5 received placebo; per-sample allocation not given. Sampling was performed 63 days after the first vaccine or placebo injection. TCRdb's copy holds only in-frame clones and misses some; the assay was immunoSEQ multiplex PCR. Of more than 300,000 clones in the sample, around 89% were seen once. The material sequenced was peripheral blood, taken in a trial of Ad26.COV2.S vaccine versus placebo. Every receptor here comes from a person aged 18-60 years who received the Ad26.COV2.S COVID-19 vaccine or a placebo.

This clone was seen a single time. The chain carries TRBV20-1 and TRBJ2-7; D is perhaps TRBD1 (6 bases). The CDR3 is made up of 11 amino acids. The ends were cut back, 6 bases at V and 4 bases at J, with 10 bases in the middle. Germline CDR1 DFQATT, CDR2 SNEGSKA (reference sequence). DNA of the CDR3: TGCAGTGCCAACGGACAGTACGAGCAGTACTTC. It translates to CSANGQYEQYF.

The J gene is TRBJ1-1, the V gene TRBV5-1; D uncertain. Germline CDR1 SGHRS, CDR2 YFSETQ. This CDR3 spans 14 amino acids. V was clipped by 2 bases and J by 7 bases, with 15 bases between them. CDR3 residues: CASSFSIRSSEAFF. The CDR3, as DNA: TGCGCCAGCAGCTTCAGTATCCGTTCTAGTGAAGCTTTCTTT. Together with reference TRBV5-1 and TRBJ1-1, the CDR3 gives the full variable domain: KAGVTQTPRYLIKTRGQQVTLSCSPISGHRSVSWYQQTPGQGLQFLFEYFSETQRNKGNFPGRFSGRQFSNSRSEMNVSTLELGDSALYLCASSFSIRSSEAFFGQGTRLTVV.

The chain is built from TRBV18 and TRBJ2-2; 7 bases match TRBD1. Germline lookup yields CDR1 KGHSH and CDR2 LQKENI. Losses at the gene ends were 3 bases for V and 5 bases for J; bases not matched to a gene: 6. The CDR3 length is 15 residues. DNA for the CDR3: TGTGCCAGCTCACCGGCCGGGACAGTGACCGGGGAGCTGTTTTTT. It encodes CASSPAGTVTGELFF.

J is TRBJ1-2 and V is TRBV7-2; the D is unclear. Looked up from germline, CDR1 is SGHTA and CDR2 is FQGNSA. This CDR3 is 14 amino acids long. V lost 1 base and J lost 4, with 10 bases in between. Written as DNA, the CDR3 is TGTGCCAGCAGCTTAGGCGGTCTACTCTATGGCTACACCTTC. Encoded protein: CASSLGGLLYGYTF.

CDR3 nucleotide sequence: TGTGCCAGCAGTCGCCCTAGCGGGAATGTAGATACGCAGTATTTT. Translation: CASSRPSGNVDTQYF. The rearrangement joins TRBV27 to TRBJ2-3; TRBD2 agrees at 9 bases. V was pared by 5 bases and J by 5 bases, with 8 bases of the junction left unmatched. In germline, CDR1 is MNHEY, CDR2 SMNVEV (reference sequence). The CDR3 has 15 amino acids.

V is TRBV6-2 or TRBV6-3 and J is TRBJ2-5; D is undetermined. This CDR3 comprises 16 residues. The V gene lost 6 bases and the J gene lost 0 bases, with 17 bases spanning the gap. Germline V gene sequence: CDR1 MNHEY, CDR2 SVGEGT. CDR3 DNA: TGTGCCAGCAGCCCCCCGGTGGCGACCGACCAAGAGACCCAGTACTTC. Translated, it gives CASSPPVATDQETQYF.

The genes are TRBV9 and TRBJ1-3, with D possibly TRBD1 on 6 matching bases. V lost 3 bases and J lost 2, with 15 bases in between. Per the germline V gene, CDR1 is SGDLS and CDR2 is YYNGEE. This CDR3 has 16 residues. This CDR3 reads CASSALGQNTGNTIYF. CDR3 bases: TGTGCCAGCAGCGCCCTGGGACAAAATACTGGAAACACCATATATTTT.

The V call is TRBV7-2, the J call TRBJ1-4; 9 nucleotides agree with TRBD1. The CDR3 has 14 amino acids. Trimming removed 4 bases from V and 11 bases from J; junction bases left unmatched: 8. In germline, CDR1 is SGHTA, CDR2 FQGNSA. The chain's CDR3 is CASSSDRGAGKLFF. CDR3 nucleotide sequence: TGTGCCAGCAGCTCGGACAGGGGCGCAGGGAAACTGTTTTTT.

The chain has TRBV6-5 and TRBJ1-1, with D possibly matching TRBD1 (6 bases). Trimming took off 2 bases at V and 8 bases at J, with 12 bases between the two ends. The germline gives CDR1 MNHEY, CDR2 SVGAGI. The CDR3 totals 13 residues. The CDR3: CASSYPRGQEAFF. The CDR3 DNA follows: TGTGCCAGCAGTTACCCGCGAGGACAGGAAGCTTTCTTT.

CDR3 in amino acids: CASSFNRESYNEQFF. CDR3 in DNA: TGTGCCAGCAGCTTCAACAGGGAATCCTACAATGAGCAGTTCTTC. V is TRBV6-5 and J is TRBJ2-1; a possible D gene is TRBD1 (6 bases). The CDR3 extends over 15 amino acids. The germline V gene encodes CDR1 MNHEY and CDR2 SVGAGI. V was clipped by 6 bases and J by 1 base, with 13 bases between them.

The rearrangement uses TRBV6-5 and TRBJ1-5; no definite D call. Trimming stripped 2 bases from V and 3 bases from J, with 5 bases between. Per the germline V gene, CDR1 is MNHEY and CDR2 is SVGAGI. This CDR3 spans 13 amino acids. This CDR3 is CASSYGANQPQHF. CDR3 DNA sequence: TGTGCCAGCAGTTACGGCGCCAATCAGCCCCAGCATTTT.

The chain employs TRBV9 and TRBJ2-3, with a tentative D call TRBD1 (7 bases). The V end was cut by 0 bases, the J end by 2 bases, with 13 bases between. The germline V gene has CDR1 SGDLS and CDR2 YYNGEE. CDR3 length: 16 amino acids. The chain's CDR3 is CASSVGRGAITDTQYF. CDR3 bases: TGTGCCAGCAGCGTAGGCAGGGGGGCAATCACAGATACGCAGTATTTT.

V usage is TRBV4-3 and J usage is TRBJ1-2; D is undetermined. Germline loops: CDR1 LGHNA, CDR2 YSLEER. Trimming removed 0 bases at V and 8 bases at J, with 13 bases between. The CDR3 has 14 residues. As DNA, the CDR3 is TGCGCCAGCAGCCAAGATTCGATAAATGGGGGCTACACCTTC. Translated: CASSQDSINGGYTF.

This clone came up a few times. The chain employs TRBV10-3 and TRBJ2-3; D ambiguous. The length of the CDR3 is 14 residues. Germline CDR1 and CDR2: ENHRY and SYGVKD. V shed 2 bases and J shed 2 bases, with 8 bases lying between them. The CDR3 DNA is TGTGCCATCAGTGAGAGAGCAGACACAGATACGCAGTATTTT. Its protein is CAISERADTDTQYF.

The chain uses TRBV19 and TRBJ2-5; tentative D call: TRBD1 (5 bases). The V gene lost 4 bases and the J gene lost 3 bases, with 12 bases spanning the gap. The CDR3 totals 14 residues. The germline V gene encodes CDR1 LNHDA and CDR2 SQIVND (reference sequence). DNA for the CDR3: TGTGCCAGTAGTAGGTGGAGCAGGGAAGAGACCCAGTACTTC. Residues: CASSRWSREETQYF.

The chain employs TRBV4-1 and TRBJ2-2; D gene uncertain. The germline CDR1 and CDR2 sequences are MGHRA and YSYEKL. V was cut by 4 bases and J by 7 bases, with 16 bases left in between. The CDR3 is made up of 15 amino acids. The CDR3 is CASSPPGQHGGELFF. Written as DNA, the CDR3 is TGCGCCAGCAGCCCCCCAGGTCAGCACGGCGGGGAGCTGTTTTTT.

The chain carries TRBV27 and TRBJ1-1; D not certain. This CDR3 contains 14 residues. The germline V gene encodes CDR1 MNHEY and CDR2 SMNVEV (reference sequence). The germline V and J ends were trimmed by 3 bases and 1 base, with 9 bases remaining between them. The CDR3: CASSFVSGNTEAFF. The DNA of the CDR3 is TGTGCCAGCAGTTTCGTCTCGGGGAACACTGAAGCTTTCTTT.

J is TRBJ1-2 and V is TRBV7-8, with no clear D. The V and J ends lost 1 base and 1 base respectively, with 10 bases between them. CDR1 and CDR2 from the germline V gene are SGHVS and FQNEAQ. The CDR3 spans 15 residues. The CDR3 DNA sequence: TGTGCCAGCAGCTTAGAAGGCGTGTTTAACTATGGCTACACCTTC. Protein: CASSLEGVFNYGYTF. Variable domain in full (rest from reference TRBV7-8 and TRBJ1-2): GAGVSQSPRYKVAKRGQDVALRCDPISGHVSLFWYQQALGQGPEFLTYFQNEAQLDKSGLPSDRFFAERPEGSVSTLKIQRTQQEDSAVYLCASSLEGVFNYGYTFGSGTRLTVV.

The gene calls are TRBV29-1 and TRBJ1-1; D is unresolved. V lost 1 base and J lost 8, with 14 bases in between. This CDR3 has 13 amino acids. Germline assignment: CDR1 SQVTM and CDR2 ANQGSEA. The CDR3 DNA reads TGCAGCGTTGAAGGATCTGGCCGCTCAGAAGCTTTCTTT. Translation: CSVEGSGRSEAFF.

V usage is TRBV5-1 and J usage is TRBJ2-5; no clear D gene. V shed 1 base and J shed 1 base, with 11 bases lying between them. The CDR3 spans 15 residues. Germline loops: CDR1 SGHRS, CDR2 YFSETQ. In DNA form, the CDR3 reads TGCGCCAGCAGCTTGCAGGAGATGGGCCAAGAGACCCAGTACTTC. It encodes CASSLQEMGQETQYF.

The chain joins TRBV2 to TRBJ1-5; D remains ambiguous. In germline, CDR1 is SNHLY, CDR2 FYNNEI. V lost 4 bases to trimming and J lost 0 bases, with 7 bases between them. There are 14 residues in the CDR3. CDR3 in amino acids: CASSADYSNQPQHF. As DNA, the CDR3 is TGTGCCAGCAGTGCGGATTATAGCAATCAGCCCCAGCATTTT.

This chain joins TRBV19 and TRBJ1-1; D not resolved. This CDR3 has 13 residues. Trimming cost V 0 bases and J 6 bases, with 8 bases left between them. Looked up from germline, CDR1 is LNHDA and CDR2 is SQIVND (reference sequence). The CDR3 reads CASSIDMMSEAFF. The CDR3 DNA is TGTGCCAGTAGTATAGACATGATGTCTGAAGCTTTCTTT.

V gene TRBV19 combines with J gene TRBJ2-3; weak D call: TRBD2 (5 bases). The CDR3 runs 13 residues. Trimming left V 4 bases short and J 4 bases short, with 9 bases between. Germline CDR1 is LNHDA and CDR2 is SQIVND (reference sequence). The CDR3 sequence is CASSNLASDTQYF. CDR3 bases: TGTGCCAGTAGTAACCTAGCTTCAGATACGCAGTATTTT.

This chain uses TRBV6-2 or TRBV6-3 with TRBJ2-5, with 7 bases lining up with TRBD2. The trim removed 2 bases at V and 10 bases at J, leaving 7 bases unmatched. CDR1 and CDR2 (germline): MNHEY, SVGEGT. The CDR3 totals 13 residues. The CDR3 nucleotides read TGTGCCAGCAGTTACCCGCAGGCGGGAGACCAGTACTTC. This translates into CASSYPQAGDQYF.

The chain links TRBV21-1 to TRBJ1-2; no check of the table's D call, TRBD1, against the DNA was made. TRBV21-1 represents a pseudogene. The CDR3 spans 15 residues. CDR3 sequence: CASSQKQGFNYGYTF. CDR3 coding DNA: TGTGCCAGCAGCCAAAAGCAGGGATTTAACTATGGCTACACCTTC.

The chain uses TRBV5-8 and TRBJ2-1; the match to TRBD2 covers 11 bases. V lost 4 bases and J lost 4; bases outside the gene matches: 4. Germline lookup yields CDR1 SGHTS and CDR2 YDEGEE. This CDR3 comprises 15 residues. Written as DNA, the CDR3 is TGTGCCAGCAGCCCCGGGACTAGCGGATACAATGAGCAGTTCTTC. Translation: CASSPGTSGYNEQFF. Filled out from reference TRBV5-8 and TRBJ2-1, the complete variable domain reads EAGVTQSPTHLIKTRGQQATLRCSPISGHTSVYWYQQALGLGLQFLLWYDEGEERNRGNFPPRFSGRQFPNYSSELNVNALELEDSALYLCASSPGTSGYNEQFFGPGTRLTVL.

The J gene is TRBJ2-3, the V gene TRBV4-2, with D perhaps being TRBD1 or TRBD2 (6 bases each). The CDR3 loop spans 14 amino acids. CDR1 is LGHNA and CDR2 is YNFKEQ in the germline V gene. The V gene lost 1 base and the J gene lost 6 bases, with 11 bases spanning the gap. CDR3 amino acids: CASSQGGGYDTQYF. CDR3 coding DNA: TGTGCCAGCAGCCAAGGAGGGGGGTATGATACGCAGTATTTT.